This T cell receptor (beta chain) was recorded in a study of blood T cell repertoires in COVID-19. This CDR3 is built from 17 residues. In germline, CDR1 is SGHTA, CDR2 FQGNSA. V was clipped by 1 base and J by 3 bases; unmatched bases: 8. This table comes from immunoSEQ multiplex PCR, and its TCRdb copy is limited to in-frame clones, with some not included. This table has under 50,000 clones, about 87% appearing once. J is TRBJ2-1 and V is TRBV7-2; TRBD2 agrees at 8 bases. Sequencing used peripheral blood. The source is a human donor in a cohort sampled during active COVID-19. DNA for the CDR3: TGTGCCAGCAGCTTAGGTCCTCGCGGGAGGAGCTACAATGAGCAGTTCTTC. As protein: CASSLGPRGRSYNEQFF.